The source of this TCR beta chain is a study of technical replicates of blood from a handful of donors. Sequencing was performed with immunoSEQ multiplex PCR; in TCRdb, only in-frame clones are kept and a portion is missing. This sample has 70,000 to 80,000 clones, with 91% found just once. This CDR3 spans 15 amino acids. V lost 2 bases and J lost 0, with 10 bases in between. The germline gives CDR1 SGHAT, CDR2 FQNNGV. This TCR derives from a human donor in good health. Some clones in this sample may be carry-over from other donors' samples. The material sequenced was T cells isolated from PBMCs. This chain links TRBV11-2 with TRBJ1-2; no clear D. The CDR3 nucleotides read TGTGCCAGCAGCTTATATCCCCCGGCTAACTATGGCTACACCTTC. This codes for CASSLYPPANYGYTF.